This is a list of T cell receptor beta chains from one sample in a study of lymphopenia after photon versus proton radiotherapy. The method was immunoSEQ multiplex PCR; TCRdb's version includes in-frame clones alone and lacks a portion of them. The sample includes about 39,000 clones, around nine tenths of them seen just once. This material consisted of peripheral blood, taken from a patient treated with photon-based radiotherapy. The receptors derive from a man aged 55 to 70 with cholangiocarcinoma. Both conserved end residues are part of each CDR3. The order of the fields is V gene, clone size, D gene, J gene, CDR3 DNA, CDR3 protein. The D gene is left open where the match is weak. Expanded clones get a size class; other rows say once, few or many, or leave the size out.

TRBV13	NA	TRBD2	TRBJ2-1	TGTGCCAGCAGCTTAGTTGCAAGACTAGCGGGTGGAAGGCACAATGAGCAGTTCTTC	CASSLVARLAGGRHNEQFF
TRBV7-9	NA	NA	TRBJ1-6	TGTGCCAGCAGCTTACAAGACAGACCAAATTCACCCCTCCACTTT	CASSLQDRPNSPLHF
TRBV2	NA	TRBD1	TRBJ2-5	TGTGCCAGCAGACAGGGGATGAACCAAGAGACCCAGTACTTC	CASRQGMNQETQYF
TRBV5-1	NA	TRBD1	TRBJ2-7	TGCGCCAGCAGCTACACCGGGACAGCCGTCGAGCAGTACTTC	CASSYTGTAVEQYF
TRBV5-4	NA	NA	TRBJ2-3	TGTGCCAGCAGCTCGAGAGGAACGGGCGATACGCAGTATTTT	CASSSRGTGDTQYF
TRBV28	NA	NA	TRBJ2-5	TGTGCCAGCAGAAGGACCTCCCTGGAGACCCAGTACTTC	CASRRTSLETQYF
TRBV19	NA	TRBD1	TRBJ1-1	TGTGCCAGTAGTGCAGGACAGGGCTACGCGAGGGACACTGAAGCTTTCTTT	CASSAGQGYARDTEAFF
TRBV28	NA	NA	TRBJ1-5	TGTGCCAGCAGTGAGGATAATCAGCCCCAGCATTTT	CASSEDNQPQHF
TRBV5-1	NA	NA	TRBJ2-3	TGCGCCAGCAGCTTGGTACCAGGGGAAAGCACAGATACGCAGTATTTT	CASSLVPGESTDTQYF
TRBV7-3	NA	TRBD2	TRBJ2-3	TGTGCCAGCAGCTTAATGGAGCGGGGGGGCTTAGATACGCAGTATTTT	CASSLMERGGLDTQYF
TRBV27	NA	TRBD2	TRBJ2-7	TGTGCCAGCAGTATGCAAGGTGCTAGCGGGAGCTCCGAGCAGTACTTC	CASSMQGASGSSEQYF
TRBV5-1	NA	TRBD2	TRBJ2-1	TGCGCCAGCAGCCTGACTAGCGGGAGTGTGTATGAGCAGTTCTTC	CASSLTSGSVYEQFF
TRBV27	NA	NA	TRBJ1-4	TGTGCCAGCAGTACAAACAGGGCAACTAATGAAAAACTGTTTTTT	CASSTNRATNEKLFF
TRBV7-8	NA	NA	TRBJ1-1	TGTGCCAGCAACATACGTGTGGGTGCAGGGAACACTGAAGCTTTCTTT	CASNIRVGAGNTEAFF
TRBV14	NA	NA	TRBJ2-1	TGTGCCAGCAGCCCTTCCTCAGGGCCCTACAATGAGCAGTTCTTC	CASSPSSGPYNEQFF
TRBV2	NA	NA	TRBJ2-5	TGTGCCAGCAGTGAAGACAGGCTCCAAGAGACCCAGTACTTC	CASSEDRLQETQYF
TRBV28	NA	NA	TRBJ2-1	TGTGCCAGCAGTTTAGTGGGAGGCCCGGCCGATGAGCAGTTCTTC	CASSLVGGPADEQFF
TRBV11-3	NA	NA	TRBJ2-1	TGTGCCAGCAGCTTAAATTCTATGGAAGGGCAGTTCTTC	CASSLNSMEGQFF
TRBV9	NA	TRBD1	TRBJ2-2	TGTGCCAGCAGCATTCTTCAGGGGGCCGGGGAGCTGTTTTTT	CASSILQGAGELFF
TRBV7-6	once	TRBD2	TRBJ2-5	TGTGCCAGCAGCTCCTCGGGACTAGCGGGGACCCAGTACTTC	CASSSSGLAGTQYF
TRBV7-8	NA	TRBD1	TRBJ2-7	TGTGCCAGCAGCTTACCAGGGGGTATCGACGAGCAGTACTTC	CASSLPGGIDEQYF
TRBV4-3	NA	NA	TRBJ1-3	TGCGCCAGCAGCCAAGATTCCCCCGGTGGAAACACCATATATTTT	CASSQDSPGGNTIYF
TRBV7-2	NA	TRBD1	TRBJ1-1	TGTGCCAGCAGCCGGGACAGTTTGAACACTGAAGCTTTCTTT	CASSRDSLNTEAFF
TRBV4-3	NA	TRBD1	TRBJ2-3	TGCGCCAGCAGCCAACGCCCGCCGGACAGGGGTTTCACAGATACGCAGTATTTT	CASSQRPPDRGFTDTQYF
TRBV2	NA	NA	TRBJ2-7	TGTGCCAGCAGTGAAGGTCCAGGCTCCTACGAGCAGTACTTC	CASSEGPGSYEQYF
TRBV27	once	NA	TRBJ1-1	TGTGCCAGCCAGGGACGGGGGGAGCTGAACACTGAAGCTTTCTTT	CASQGRGELNTEAFF
TRBV10-3	NA	NA	TRBJ2-5	TGTGCCATCAGTGCCTCGGAGACCCAGTACTTC	CAISASETQYF
TRBV4-1	NA	NA	TRBJ1-1	TGCGCCAGCAGCTCACCGGGGGACGGCCGAACGCGTGAAGCTTTCTTT	CASSSPGDGRTREAFF
TRBV6-6	NA	TRBD1	TRBJ2-7	TGTGCCAGCAACCCACGGGGACAGGGGGCGCACAACGAGCAGTACTTC	CASNPRGQGAHNEQYF
TRBV7-8	once	TRBD2	TRBJ2-1	TGTGCCAGCAGCTTGGGACTAGCGGGGCACAATGAGCAGTTCTTC	CASSLGLAGHNEQFF
TRBV5-1	few	TRBD1	TRBJ1-1	TGCGCCAGCAGCTTGGGCACAGGGGGACTAGGTGAAGCTTTCTTT	CASSLGTGGLGEAFF
TRBV9	once	NA	TRBJ2-3	TGTGCCAGCAGCGTAGTTGGCGGGGAGGGCACAGATACGCAGTATTTT	CASSVVGGEGTDTQYF
TRBV5-1	NA	NA	TRBJ2-5	TGCGCCAGCAGCCTCCTGACAGGTGAAGAGACCCAGTACTTC	CASSLLTGEETQYF
TRBV11-3	NA	NA	TRBJ2-1	TGTGCCAGCAGCCCGAGGGTAATCTCCTACAATGAGCAGTTCTTC	CASSPRVISYNEQFF
TRBV7-2	NA	TRBD2	TRBJ2-3	TGTGCCAGCAGCTTAGTCCTAGCGGGAGGGGATACGCAGTATTTT	CASSLVLAGGDTQYF
TRBV7-8	NA	NA	TRBJ2-1	TGTGCCAGCAGTCAGACAGTCCTCTCCTACAATGAGCAGTTCTTC	CASSQTVLSYNEQFF
TRBV7-8	NA	TRBD1	TRBJ2-7	TGTGCCAGCAGCCCCTCCGACAGGGAAGTCGACGAGCAGTACTTC	CASSPSDREVDEQYF
TRBV11-3	NA	TRBD1	TRBJ1-1	TGTGCCAGCAGCTTAGATTGGGGGACAGTCGACATGAACACTGAAGCTTTCTTT	CASSLDWGTVDMNTEAFF
TRBV2	few	NA	TRBJ1-5	TGTGCCAGCAGACAGAACCTCAATCAGCCCCAGCATTTT	CASRQNLNQPQHF
TRBV5-8	NA	NA	TRBJ2-7	TGTGCCAGCAGCTTTTTCCAGGGAATTCGGGCCTACGAGCAGTACTTC	CASSFFQGIRAYEQYF
TRBV11-3	NA	NA	TRBJ1-1	TGTGCCAGCAGCTTATCGGGCCTGAACACTGAAGCTTTCTTT	CASSLSGLNTEAFF
TRBV11-2	NA	NA	TRBJ2-3	TGTGCCAGCAGCTTAGGACGACAGTCTCCCACAGATACGCAGTATTTT	CASSLGRQSPTDTQYF
TRBV7-8	NA	TRBD2	TRBJ2-5	TGTGCCAGCAGCTTAATAGCGGGGTCAGAGACCCAGTACTTC	CASSLIAGSETQYF
TRBV11-3	NA	NA	TRBJ2-3	TGTGCCAGCAGCTTAGCCCCAGATACGCAGTATTTT	CASSLAPDTQYF
TRBV19	once	TRBD2	TRBJ2-3	TGTGCCAGTAGTATGGAGGGACTAGCGGGAGGAGGAGATACGCAGTATTTT	CASSMEGLAGGGDTQYF
TRBV15	NA	NA	TRBJ1-5	TGTGCCACCAGCAGAGAAATGCAGGGAAGACAGCCCCAGCATTTT	CATSREMQGRQPQHF